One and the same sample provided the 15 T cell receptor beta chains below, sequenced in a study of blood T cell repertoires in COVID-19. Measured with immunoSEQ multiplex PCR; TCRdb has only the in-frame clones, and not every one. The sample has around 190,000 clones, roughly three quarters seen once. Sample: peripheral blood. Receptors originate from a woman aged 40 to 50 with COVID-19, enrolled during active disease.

The CDR3 nucleotides read TGTGCCAGCTGCAGATCCAGGCAAGAGACCCAGTACTTC. Translated, it gives CASCRSRQETQYF. The V and J genes are TRBV18 and TRBJ2-5; D is unclear. The V end lost 7 bases, the J end lost 2 bases, and 11 bases lay between the germline ends. The germline V gene has CDR1 KGHSH and CDR2 LQKENI. The CDR3 spans 13 residues.

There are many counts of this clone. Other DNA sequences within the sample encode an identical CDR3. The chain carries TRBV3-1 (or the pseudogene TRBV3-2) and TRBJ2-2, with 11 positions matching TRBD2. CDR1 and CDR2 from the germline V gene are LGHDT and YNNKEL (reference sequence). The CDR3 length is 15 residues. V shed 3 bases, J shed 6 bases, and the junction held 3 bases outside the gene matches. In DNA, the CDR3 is TGTGCCAGCAGCCAGGGTAGCGGGAGGGCCGGGGAGCTGTTTTTT. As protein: CASSQGSGRAGELFF.

For the CDR3, the DNA is TGCAGCGTTGATCGGGGCGGGAGGGCCGAGGTCGGCTCCTTCAAATACAATGAGCAGTTCTTC. This gives the protein CSVDRGGRAEVGSFKYNEQFF. The chain has TRBV29-1 and TRBJ2-1, with 9 bases that match TRBD2. V was clipped by 3 bases and J by 4 bases; unmatched bases: 25. This CDR3 contains 21 residues. From germline, CDR1 is SQVTM and CDR2 ANQGSEA.

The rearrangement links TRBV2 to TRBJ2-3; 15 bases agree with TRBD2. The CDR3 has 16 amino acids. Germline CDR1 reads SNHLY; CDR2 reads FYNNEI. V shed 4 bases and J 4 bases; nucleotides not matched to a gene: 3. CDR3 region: CASSARTSGGADTQYF. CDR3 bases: TGTGCCAGCAGTGCGAGGACTAGCGGGGGGGCAGATACGCAGTATTTT.

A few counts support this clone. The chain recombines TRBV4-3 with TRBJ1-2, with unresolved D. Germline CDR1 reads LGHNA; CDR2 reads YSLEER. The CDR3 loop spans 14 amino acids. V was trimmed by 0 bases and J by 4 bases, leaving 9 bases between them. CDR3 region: CASSQETRLYGYTF. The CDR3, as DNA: TGCGCCAGCAGCCAAGAAACCAGACTCTATGGCTACACCTTC.

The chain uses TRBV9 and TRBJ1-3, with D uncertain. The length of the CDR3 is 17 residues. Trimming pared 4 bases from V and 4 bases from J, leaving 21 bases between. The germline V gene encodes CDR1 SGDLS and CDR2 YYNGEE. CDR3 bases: TGTGCCAGCAGCCTTACCTACTGGTCCCAAACGGGAAACACCATATATTTT. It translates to CASSLTYWSQTGNTIYF. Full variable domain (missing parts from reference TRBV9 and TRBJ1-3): DSGVTQTPKHLITATGQRVTLRCSPRSGDLSVYWYQQSLDQGLQFLIQYYNGEERAKGNILERFSAQQFPDLHSELNLSSLELGDSALYFCASSLTYWSQTGNTIYFGEGSWLTVV.

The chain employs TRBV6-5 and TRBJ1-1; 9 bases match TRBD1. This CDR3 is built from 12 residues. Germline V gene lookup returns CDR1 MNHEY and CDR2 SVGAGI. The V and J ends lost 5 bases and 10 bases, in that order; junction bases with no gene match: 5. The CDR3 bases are TGTGCCAGCAGTACGGGACAGGGACGAGCTTTCTTT. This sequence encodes CASSTGQGRAFF.

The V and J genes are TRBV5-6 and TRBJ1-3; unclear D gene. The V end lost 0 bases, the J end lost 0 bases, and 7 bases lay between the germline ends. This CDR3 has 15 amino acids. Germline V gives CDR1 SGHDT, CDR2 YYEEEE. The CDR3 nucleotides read TGTGCCAGCAGCTTGGACGCAGACTCTGGAAACACCATATATTTT. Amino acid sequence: CASSLDADSGNTIYF.

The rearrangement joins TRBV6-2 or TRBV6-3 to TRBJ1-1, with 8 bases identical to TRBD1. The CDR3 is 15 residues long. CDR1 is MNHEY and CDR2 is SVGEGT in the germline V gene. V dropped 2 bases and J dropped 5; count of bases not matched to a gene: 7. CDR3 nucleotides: TGTGCCAGCAGTTACCTTCAGGGGGCACGGACTGAAGCTTTCTTT. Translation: CASSYLQGARTEAFF.

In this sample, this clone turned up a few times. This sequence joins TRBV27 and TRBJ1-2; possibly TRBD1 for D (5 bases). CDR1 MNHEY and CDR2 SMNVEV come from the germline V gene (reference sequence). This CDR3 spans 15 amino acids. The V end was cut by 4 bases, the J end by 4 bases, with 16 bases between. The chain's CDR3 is CASSSARGGSYGYTF. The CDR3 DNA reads TGTGCCAGCAGTTCAGCCCGGGGGGGGAGCTATGGCTACACCTTC.

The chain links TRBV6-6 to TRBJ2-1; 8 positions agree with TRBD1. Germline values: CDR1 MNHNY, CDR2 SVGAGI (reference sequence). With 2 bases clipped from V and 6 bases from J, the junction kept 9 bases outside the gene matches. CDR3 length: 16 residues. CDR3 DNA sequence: TGTGCCAGCAGTTACCCTTGGACAGGGATTCTCAATGAGCAGTTCTTC. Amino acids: CASSYPWTGILNEQFF.

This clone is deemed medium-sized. CDR3 residues: CASSDAGRPYEQYF. CDR3 sequence (DNA): TGCGCCAGCAGTGATGCGGGACGACCCTACGAGCAGTACTTC. The V and J genes are TRBV10-1 and TRBJ2-7; possible D gene TRBD2, 6 bases. The CDR3 loop spans 14 amino acids. Trimming removed 3 bases from V and 2 bases from J, with 11 bases in between. The germline V gene has CDR1 WNHNN and CDR2 SYGVQD (reference sequence).

In DNA form, the CDR3 reads TGTGCCAGCAGCTTACGGGGATTGAACACCGGGGAGCTGTTTTTT. This sequence encodes CASSLRGLNTGELFF. The chain uses TRBV7-8 and TRBJ2-2, with a weak D call TRBD2 (5 bases). Per germline, CDR1 SGHVS and CDR2 FQNEAQ. Trimming stripped 2 bases from V and 1 base from J, with 8 bases between. The CDR3 is 15 residues long.

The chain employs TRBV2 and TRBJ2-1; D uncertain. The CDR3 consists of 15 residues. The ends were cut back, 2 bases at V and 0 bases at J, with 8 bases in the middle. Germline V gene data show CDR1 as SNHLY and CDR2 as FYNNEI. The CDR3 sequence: CASSETGSSYNEQFF. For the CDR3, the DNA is TGTGCCAGCAGTGAAACGGGTAGCTCCTACAATGAGCAGTTCTTC. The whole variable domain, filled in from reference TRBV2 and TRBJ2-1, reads EPEVTQTPSHQVTQMGQEVILRCVPISNHLYFYWYRQILGQKVEFLVSFYNNEISEKSEIFDDQFSVERPDGSNFTLKIRSTKLEDSAMYFCASSETGSSYNEQFFGPGTRLTVL.

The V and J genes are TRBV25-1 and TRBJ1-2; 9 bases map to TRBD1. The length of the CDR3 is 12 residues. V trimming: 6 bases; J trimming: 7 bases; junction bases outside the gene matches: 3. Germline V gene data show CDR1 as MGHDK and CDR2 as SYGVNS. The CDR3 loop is CASRQGALGYTF. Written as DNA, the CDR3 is TGTGCCAGCAGACAGGGGGCGCTTGGCTACACCTTC.